This TCR beta chain was recorded in a study of shared clonotypes between healthy human individuals. As for this clone: Antigen: not known.

Regarding the study as a whole: Sampling involved blood alone; tissue repertoires likely differ. Larger richness was generally estimated for naive than memory subsets.

Method: immunoSEQ multiplex PCR; TCRdb's copy keeps in-frame clones and lacks some. Among more than 1,200,000 clones, 97% to 99% were seen once, and the ten largest hold approximately 0.38%. The sequenced sample consisted of naive CD4+ T cells sorted from blood. Specified subset: CD45RA+ positively selected. This sequence was found in a man under 40 in good health.

The DNA of the CDR3 is TGTGCCAGCACCTACCACTCCGACACAGATACGCAGTATTTT. Residues: CASTYHSDTDTQYF. J is TRBJ2-3 and V is TRBV6-1, with D hard to call. Trimming stripped 7 bases from V and 2 bases from J, with 13 bases between. The CDR3 contains 14 residues. Germline V CDR1 and CDR2: MNHNS, SASEGT.